The source of this T cell receptor beta chain is a study of cytomegalovirus exposure and HLA in healthy donors. Background on the study: In a previous analysis, nearly 120 million unique TCR beta sequences were found from 150 million to 200 million T cells. The study's findings and limits: HLA alleles were associated with around 17,000 TCR beta sequences in a later analysis at 0.05 false discovery rate. Accurate prediction of HLA-A and HLA-B alleles (for most subjects) was reportedly achieved from TCR beta sequences.

Notes on this clone: What it recognizes is unknown.

Primers: 60 Vbeta forward and 13 Jbeta reverse. Assay: immunoSEQ multiplex PCR; the TCRdb copy retains only in-frame clones and omits some. The sample includes some 120,000 clones, more than 70% seen only once; the top ten take about 9.1%. This receptor was taken from a woman aged 50 to 60 in good health and CMV-seropositive. Sequenced input: PBMCs.

The CDR3 nucleotides read TGTGCCAGCAGAGGGACTAATAGCAATCAGCCCCAGCATTTT. Amino acids: CASRGTNSNQPQHF. This chain uses TRBV6-5 with TRBJ1-5, with D possibly matching TRBD1 (5 bases). The germline V gene encodes CDR1 MNHEY and CDR2 SVGAGI. The V gene lost 6 bases and the J gene lost 0 bases, with 9 bases spanning the gap. The length of the CDR3 is 14 residues.